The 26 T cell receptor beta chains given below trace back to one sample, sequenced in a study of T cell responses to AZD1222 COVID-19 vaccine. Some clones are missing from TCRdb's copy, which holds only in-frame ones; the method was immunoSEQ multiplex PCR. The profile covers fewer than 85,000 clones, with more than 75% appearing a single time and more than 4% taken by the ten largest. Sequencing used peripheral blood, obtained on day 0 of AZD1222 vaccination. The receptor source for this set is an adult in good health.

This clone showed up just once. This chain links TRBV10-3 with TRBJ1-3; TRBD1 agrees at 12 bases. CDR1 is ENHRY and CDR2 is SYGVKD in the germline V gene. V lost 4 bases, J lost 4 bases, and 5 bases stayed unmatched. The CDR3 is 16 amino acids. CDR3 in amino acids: CAISGGQGASGNTIYF. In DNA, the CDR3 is TGTGCCATCAGTGGGGGACAGGGGGCCTCGGGAAACACCATATATTTT.

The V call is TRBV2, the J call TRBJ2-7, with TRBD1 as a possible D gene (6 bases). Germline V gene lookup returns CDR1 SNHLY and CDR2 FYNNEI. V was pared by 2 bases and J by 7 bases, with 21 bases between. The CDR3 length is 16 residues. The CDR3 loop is CASSERNRVTGREQYF. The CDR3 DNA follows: TGTGCCAGCAGTGAAAGAAACAGGGTAACCGGAAGGGAGCAGTACTTC.

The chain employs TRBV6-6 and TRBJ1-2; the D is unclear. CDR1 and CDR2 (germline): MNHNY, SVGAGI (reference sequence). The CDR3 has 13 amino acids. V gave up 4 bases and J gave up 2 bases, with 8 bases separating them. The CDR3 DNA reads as TGTGCCAGCAGTTTCGAAAAAAACTATGGCTACACCTTC. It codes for CASSFEKNYGYTF.

The CDR3 loop reads CASSPSNRGETQYF. The CDR3 DNA is TGCGCCAGCAGCCCCTCGAACCGGGGAGAGACCCAGTACTTC. The V gene is TRBV5-1, the J gene TRBJ2-5; D possibly corresponds to TRBD2 (5 bases). CDR1 SGHRS and CDR2 YFSETQ come from the germline V gene. The length of the CDR3 is 14 residues. The V end was cut by 4 bases, the J end by 4 bases, with 14 bases between. The entire variable domain, with the rest obtained from reference TRBV5-1 and TRBJ2-5, is as follows: KAGVTQTPRYLIKTRGQQVTLSCSPISGHRSVSWYQQTPGQGLQFLFEYFSETQRNKGNFPGRFSGRQFSNSRSEMNVSTLELGDSALYLCASSPSNRGETQYFGPGTRLLVL.

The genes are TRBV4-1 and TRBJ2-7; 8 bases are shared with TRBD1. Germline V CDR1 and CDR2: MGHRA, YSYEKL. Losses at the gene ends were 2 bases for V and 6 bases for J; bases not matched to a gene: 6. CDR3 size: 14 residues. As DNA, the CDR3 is TGCGCCAGCAGCCAAAGGACAGGGAGCGGCGAGCAGTACTTC. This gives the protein CASSQRTGSGEQYF.

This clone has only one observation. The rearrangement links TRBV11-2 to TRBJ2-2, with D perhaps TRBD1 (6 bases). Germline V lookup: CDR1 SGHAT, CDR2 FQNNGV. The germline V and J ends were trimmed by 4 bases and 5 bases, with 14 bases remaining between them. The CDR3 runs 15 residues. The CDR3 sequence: CASSSGTLGTGELFF. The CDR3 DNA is TGTGCCAGCAGCTCCGGGACATTGGGGACCGGGGAGCTGTTTTTT.

This CDR3 reads CASSLRAGETQETQYF. The DNA for the CDR3 is TGTGCCAGCAGTTTAAGGGCAGGGGAAACTCAAGAGACCCAGTACTTC. This sequence joins TRBV27 and TRBJ2-5; D perhaps matches TRBD1 (6 bases). The germline V gene encodes CDR1 MNHEY and CDR2 SMNVEV (reference sequence). Trimming removed 2 bases at V and 2 bases at J, with 15 bases between. The CDR3 contains 16 residues.

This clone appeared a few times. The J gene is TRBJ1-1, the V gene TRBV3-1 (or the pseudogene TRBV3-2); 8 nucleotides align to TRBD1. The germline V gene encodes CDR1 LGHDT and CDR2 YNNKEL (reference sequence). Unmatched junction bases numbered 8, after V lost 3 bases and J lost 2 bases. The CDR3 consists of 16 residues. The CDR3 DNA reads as TGTGCCAGCAGCCAGGGGCGGACAGGGTTTAACACTGAAGCTTTCTTT. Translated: CASSQGRTGFNTEAFF.

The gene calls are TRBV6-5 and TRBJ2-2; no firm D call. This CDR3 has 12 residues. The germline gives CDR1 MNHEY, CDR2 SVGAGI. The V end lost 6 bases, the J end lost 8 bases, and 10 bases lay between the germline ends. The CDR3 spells CASRRAAGELFF. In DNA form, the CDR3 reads TGTGCCAGCAGACGGGCGGCTGGGGAGCTGTTTTTT.

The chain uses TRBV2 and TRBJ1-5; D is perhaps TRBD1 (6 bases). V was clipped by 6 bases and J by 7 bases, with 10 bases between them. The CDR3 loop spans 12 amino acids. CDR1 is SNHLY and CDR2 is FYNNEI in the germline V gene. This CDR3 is CASREDSQPQHF. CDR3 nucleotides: TGTGCCAGCAGGGAGGACAGCCAGCCCCAGCATTTT.

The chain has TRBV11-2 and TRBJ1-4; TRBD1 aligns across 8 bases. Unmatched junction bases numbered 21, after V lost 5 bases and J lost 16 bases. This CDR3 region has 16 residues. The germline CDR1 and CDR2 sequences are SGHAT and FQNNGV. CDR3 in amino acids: CASSKNPGQATGGAFF. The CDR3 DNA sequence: TGTGCCAGCAGCAAAAATCCGGGACAGGCGACGGGCGGCGCGTTTTTT.

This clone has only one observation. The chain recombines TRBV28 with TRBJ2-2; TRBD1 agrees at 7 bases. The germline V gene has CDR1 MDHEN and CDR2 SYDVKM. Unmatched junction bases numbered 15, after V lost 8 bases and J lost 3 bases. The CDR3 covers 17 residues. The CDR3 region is CASVTGATGAYTGELFF. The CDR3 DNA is TGTGCCAGCGTAACCGGGGCTACAGGGGCATACACCGGGGAGCTGTTTTTT. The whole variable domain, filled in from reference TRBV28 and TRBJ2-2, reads DVKVTQSSRYLVKRTGEKVFLECVQDMDHENMFWYRQDPGLGLRLIYFSYDVKMKEKGDIPEGYSVSREKKERFSLILESASTNQTSMYLCASVTGATGAYTGELFFGEGSRLTVL.

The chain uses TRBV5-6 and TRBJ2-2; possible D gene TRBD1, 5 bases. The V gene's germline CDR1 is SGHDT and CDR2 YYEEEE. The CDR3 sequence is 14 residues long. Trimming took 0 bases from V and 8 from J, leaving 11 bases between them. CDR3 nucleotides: TGTGCCAGCAGCTTGGTTCAGGGATTAGGGGAGCTGTTTTTT. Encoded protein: CASSLVQGLGELFF.

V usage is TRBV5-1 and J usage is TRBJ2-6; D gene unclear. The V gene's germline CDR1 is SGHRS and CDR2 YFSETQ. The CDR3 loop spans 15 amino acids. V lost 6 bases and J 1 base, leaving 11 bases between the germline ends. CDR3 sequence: CASTPGVSGANVLTF. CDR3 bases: TGCGCCAGCACTCCAGGTGTATCTGGGGCCAACGTCCTGACTTTC.

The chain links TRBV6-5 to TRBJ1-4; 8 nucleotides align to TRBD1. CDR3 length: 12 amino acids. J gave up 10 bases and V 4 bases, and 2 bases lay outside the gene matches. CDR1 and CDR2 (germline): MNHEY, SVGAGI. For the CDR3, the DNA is TGTGCCAGCAGTTCCGGACAGGGAAAACTGTTTTTT. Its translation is CASSSGQGKLFF.

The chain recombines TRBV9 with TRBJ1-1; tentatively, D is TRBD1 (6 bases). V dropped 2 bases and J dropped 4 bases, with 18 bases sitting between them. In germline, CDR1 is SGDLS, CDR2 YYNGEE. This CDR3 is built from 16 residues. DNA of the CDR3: TGTGCCAGCAGCGTGAGACCTGACAGGTTACTCACTGAAGCTTTCTTT. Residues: CASSVRPDRLLTEAFF.

The CDR3 is CASSLAQDGNTIYF. The CDR3 nucleotides read TGTGCCAGCAGCTTAGCGCAGGATGGAAACACCATATATTTT. The V and J genes are TRBV7-8 and TRBJ1-3; D is unclear. Trimming removed 0 bases at V and 3 bases at J, with 6 bases between. The V gene's germline CDR1 is SGHVS and CDR2 FQNEAQ. This CDR3 spans 14 amino acids. Full variable domain (remainder filled in from reference TRBV7-8 and TRBJ1-3): GAGVSQSPRYKVAKRGQDVALRCDPISGHVSLFWYQQALGQGPEFLTYFQNEAQLDKSGLPSDRFFAERPEGSVSTLKIQRTQQEDSAVYLCASSLAQDGNTIYFGEGSWLTVV.

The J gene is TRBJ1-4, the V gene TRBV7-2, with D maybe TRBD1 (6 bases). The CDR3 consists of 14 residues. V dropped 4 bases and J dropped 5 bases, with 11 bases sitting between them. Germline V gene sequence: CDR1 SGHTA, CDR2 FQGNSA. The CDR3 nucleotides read TGTGCCAGCAGCTCACTAGGACAGAATGAAAAACTGTTTTTT. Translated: CASSSLGQNEKLFF. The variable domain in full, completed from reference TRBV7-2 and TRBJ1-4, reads GAGVSQSPSNKVTEKGKDVELRCDPISGHTALYWYRQSLGQGLEFLIYFQGNSAPDKSGLPSDRFSAERTGGSVSTLTIQRTQQEDSAVYLCASSSLGQNEKLFFGSGTQLSVL.

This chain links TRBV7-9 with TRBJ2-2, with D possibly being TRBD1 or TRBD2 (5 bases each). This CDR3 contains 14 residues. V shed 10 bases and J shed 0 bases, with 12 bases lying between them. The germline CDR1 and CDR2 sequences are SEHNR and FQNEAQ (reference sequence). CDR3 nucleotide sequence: TGTGCCAACCACAGGACTTCGAACACCGGGGAGCTGTTTTTT. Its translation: CANHRTSNTGELFF.

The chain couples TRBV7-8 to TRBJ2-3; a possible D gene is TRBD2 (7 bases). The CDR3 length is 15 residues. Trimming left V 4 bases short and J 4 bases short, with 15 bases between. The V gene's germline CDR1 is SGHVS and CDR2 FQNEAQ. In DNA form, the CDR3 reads TGTGCCAGCAGCTCACCCGGGGGGCCCGCAGATACGCAGTATTTT. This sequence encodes CASSSPGGPADTQYF.

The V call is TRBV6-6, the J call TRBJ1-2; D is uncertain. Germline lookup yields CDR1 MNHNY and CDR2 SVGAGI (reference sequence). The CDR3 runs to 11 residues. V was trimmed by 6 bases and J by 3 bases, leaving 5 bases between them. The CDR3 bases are TGTGCCAGCAGGGCGGACTATGGCTACACCTTC. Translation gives CASRADYGYTF.

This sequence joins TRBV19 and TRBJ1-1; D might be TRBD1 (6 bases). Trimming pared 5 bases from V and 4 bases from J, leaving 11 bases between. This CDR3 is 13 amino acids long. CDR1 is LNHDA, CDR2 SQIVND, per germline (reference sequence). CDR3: CASSGQLSTEAFF. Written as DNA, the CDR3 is TGTGCCAGTAGTGGACAGTTGAGCACTGAAGCTTTCTTT.

The CDR3 region has the DNA TGTGCCAGCAGCTCGTTCCGGGACTACGAGCAGTACTTC. It specifies CASSSFRDYEQYF. The chain has TRBV7-8 and TRBJ2-7; weak D call: TRBD2 (5 bases). Germline CDR1 SGHVS, CDR2 FQNEAQ. Trimming took off 4 bases at V and 3 bases at J, with 10 bases between the two ends. CDR3 length: 13 amino acids.

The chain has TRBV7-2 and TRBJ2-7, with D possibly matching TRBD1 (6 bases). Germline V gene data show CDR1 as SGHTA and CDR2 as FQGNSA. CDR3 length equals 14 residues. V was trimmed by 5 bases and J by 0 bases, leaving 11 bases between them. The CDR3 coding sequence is TGTGCCAGCAGCAACCGGGACATCTCCTACGAGCAGTACTTC. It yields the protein CASSNRDISYEQYF. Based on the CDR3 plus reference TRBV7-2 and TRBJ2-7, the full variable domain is GAGVSQSPSNKVTEKGKDVELRCDPISGHTALYWYRQSLGQGLEFLIYFQGNSAPDKSGLPSDRFSAERTGGSVSTLTIQRTQQEDSAVYLCASSNRDISYEQYFGPGTRLTVT.

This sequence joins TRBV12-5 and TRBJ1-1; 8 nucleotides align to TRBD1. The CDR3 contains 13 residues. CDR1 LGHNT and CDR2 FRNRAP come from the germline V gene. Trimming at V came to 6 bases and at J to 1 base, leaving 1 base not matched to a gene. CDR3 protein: CASGGTGNTEAFF. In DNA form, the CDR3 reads TGTGCTAGTGGCGGGACAGGGAACACTGAAGCTTTCTTT.

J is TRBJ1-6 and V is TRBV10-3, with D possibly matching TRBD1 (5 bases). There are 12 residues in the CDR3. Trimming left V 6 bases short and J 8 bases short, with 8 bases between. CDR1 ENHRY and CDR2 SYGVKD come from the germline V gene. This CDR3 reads CAIRDTDSPLHF. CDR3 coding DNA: TGTGCCATCAGGGACACAGATTCACCCCTCCACTTT.